These T cell receptor beta chains were read from a single sample in a study of neurological immune-mediated disorders. TCRdb re-called the 5' RACE reads through MiXCR, storing one row per CDR3 protein. This table has 50,000 or so distinct CDR3 sequences, 9% to 12% appearing once. Material: PBMCs. The receptors shown here come from a middle-aged woman with HTLV-1-associated myelopathy (HAM/TSP). Each CDR3 is given with its conserved first and last residue. Each record gives: CDR3 length, clone size, V gene, J gene, D gene, CDR3 DNA, CDR3 protein. The D gene is left open where the match is weak. Size values are once, few and many counts, or a class for expanded clones, and some rows have none.

length: 14
size: many
V: TRBV4-1
J: TRBJ2-3
D: -
DNA: TGCGCCAGCAGCCAACTTACAGCGGTAGATACGCAGTATTTT
CDR3: CASSQLTAVDTQYF

length: 16
size: -
V: TRBV6-1
J: TRBJ2-3
D: -
DNA: TGTGCCACATGTCAGAATGGGGGGAAAGGGACAGATACGCAGTATTTT
CDR3: CATCQNGGKGTDTQYF

length: 14
size: many
V: TRBV6-4
J: TRBJ2-1
D: TRBD2
DNA: TGTGCCAGCAGTGACTCAGGGACTAGCGAAGAGCAGTTCTTC
CDR3: CASSDSGTSEEQFF

length: 14
size: many
V: TRBV3-1
J: TRBJ2-4
D: -
DNA: TGTGCCAGCAGCCAAGGACCCCATGTCGGCATTCAGTACTTC
CDR3: CASSQGPHVGIQYF

length: 17
size: many
V: TRBV6-6
J: TRBJ1-1
D: -
DNA: TGTGCCAGCAGTTACGGCAGGGCGCAAGGCTTGAACACTGAAGCTTTCTTT
CDR3: CASSYGRAQGLNTEAFF

length: 15
size: many
V: TRBV6-6
J: TRBJ2-5
D: TRBD2
DNA: TGTGCCAGCAGTTACTCCTGGACTAGGCAAGAGACCCAGTACTTC
CDR3: CASSYSWTRQETQYF

length: 15
size: many
V: TRBV7-3
J: TRBJ2-3
D: TRBD1
DNA: TGTGCCAGCAGCCTCCTTGGACAGGGTCCAGATACGCAGTATTTT
CDR3: CASSLLGQGPDTQYF

length: 16
size: many
V: TRBV6-5
J: TRBJ2-6
D: -
DNA: TGTGCCAGCAGTTACTCGACTCTCTCTGGGGCCAACGTCCTGACTTTC
CDR3: CASSYSTLSGANVLTF

length: 15
size: many
V: TRBV12-3/TRBV12-4
J: TRBJ2-7
D: -
DNA: TGTGCCAGCAGCCCCCGGGACTCAATCAAATACGAGCAGTACTTC
CDR3: CASSPRDSIKYEQYF

length: 15
size: many
V: TRBV4-1
J: TRBJ1-5
D: -
DNA: TGCGCCAGCAGCTCCAGGGTAGGTAAAGGTCAGCCCCAGCATTTT
CDR3: CASSSRVGKGQPQHF

length: 14
size: many
V: TRBV12-3/TRBV12-4
J: TRBJ2-5
D: TRBD2
DNA: TGTGCCAGCAGTCAGAGCGGGGGGGAAGAGACCCAGTACTTC
CDR3: CASSQSGGEETQYF

length: 18
size: many
V: TRBV12-3/TRBV12-4
J: TRBJ2-1
D: -
DNA: TGTGCCAGCAGTTTTATTCCCGCGCGGGACAGATACTACAATGAGCAGTTCTTC
CDR3: CASSFIPARDRYYNEQFF

length: 15
size: few
V: TRBV4-2
J: TRBJ2-3
D: TRBD1
DNA: TGTGCCAGCAGCCCTAAGGGACAGGGGGCAGATACGCAGTATTTT
CDR3: CASSPKGQGADTQYF

length: 13
size: many
V: TRBV2
J: TRBJ2-2
D: TRBD2
DNA: TGTGCCAGCAAGAGCGGGGGGTACGGGGAGCTGTTTTTT
CDR3: CASKSGGYGELFF

length: 14
size: many
V: TRBV12-3/TRBV12-4
J: TRBJ2-7
D: -
DNA: TGTGCCAGCAGTGTGCACGGCGCCAAAAACGAGCAGTACTTC
CDR3: CASSVHGAKNEQYF

length: 13
size: many
V: TRBV5-1
J: TRBJ1-1
D: -
DNA: TGCGCCAGCAGCTTGCAAAGAAACACTGAAGCTTTCTTT
CDR3: CASSLQRNTEAFF

length: 14
size: many
V: TRBV20-1
J: TRBJ1-2
D: -
DNA: TGCAGTGCTAGAGGCCGGGACGGACCCTATGGCTACACCTTC
CDR3: CSARGRDGPYGYTF

length: 15
size: many
V: TRBV24-1
J: TRBJ1-6
D: TRBD1
DNA: TGTGCCACCATAGAAACGGACAGGGATAATTCACCCCTCCACTTT
CDR3: CATIETDRDNSPLHF

length: 14
size: many
V: TRBV2
J: TRBJ1-1
D: TRBD1
DNA: TGTGCCAGCAGCGACGGACAGGGGAACACTGAAGCTTTCTTT
CDR3: CASSDGQGNTEAFF

length: 15
size: many
V: TRBV9
J: TRBJ2-3
D: -
DNA: TGTGCCAGCAGCGTAGGGACTTCGAGCACAGATACGCAGTATTTT
CDR3: CASSVGTSSTDTQYF

length: 16
size: many
V: TRBV27
J: TRBJ2-6
D: -
DNA: TGTGCCAGCAGTTTATCTGTCCACTCTGGGGCCAACGTCCTGACTTTC
CDR3: CASSLSVHSGANVLTF

length: 11
size: -
V: TRBV5-3
J: TRBJ1-1
D: TRBD1
DNA: TGTGCCCTCAAGGGGGCCGGTGAAGCTTTCTTT
CDR3: CALKGAGEAFF

length: 16
size: many
V: TRBV20-1
J: TRBJ2-7
D: -
DNA: TGCAGTGCTACAAACAGGGACATCCTTTCCTCCTACGAGCAGTACTTC
CDR3: CSATNRDILSSYEQYF

length: 14
size: many
V: TRBV5-1
J: TRBJ2-3
D: TRBD1
DNA: TGCGCCAGCAGCCCTCCCGGGACAGGGGGCACGCAGTATTTT
CDR3: CASSPPGTGGTQYF

length: 15
size: many
V: TRBV28
J: TRBJ2-1
D: -
DNA: TGTGCCAGCAGTTTGTCAGGGCCCTCCTACAATGAGCAGTTCTTC
CDR3: CASSLSGPSYNEQFF

length: 14
size: many
V: TRBV12-3/TRBV12-4
J: TRBJ2-6
D: -
DNA: TGTGCCAGCAGCCTGACACCTGGGGCCAACGTCCTGACTTTC
CDR3: CASSLTPGANVLTF

length: 16
size: many
V: TRBV6-2/TRBV6-3
J: TRBJ2-6
D: -
DNA: TGTGCCAGCAGTTGGACATTGTGGACTGGGGCCAACGTCCTGACTTTC
CDR3: CASSWTLWTGANVLTF

length: 15
size: many
V: TRBV5-1
J: TRBJ2-5
D: TRBD2
DNA: TGCGCCAGCAGCTCTCCCGGGACTAGTAAAGAGACCCAGTACTTC
CDR3: CASSSPGTSKETQYF

length: 17
size: few
V: TRBV4-1
J: TRBJ2-1
D: TRBD2
DNA: TGCGCCAGCAGCCAATTTACTAGCGGGGGGACCTACAATGAGCAGTTCTTC
CDR3: CASSQFTSGGTYNEQFF

length: 17
size: many
V: TRBV5-1
J: TRBJ2-3
D: -
DNA: TGCGCCAGCATTATCTTGGCGTACCCCGATAGCACAGATACGCAGTATTTT
CDR3: CASIILAYPDSTDTQYF

length: 19
size: many
V: TRBV27
J: TRBJ2-2
D: TRBD1
DNA: TGTGCCAGCAGTTTATCGTACCCCCCGGGGACAGGGGGCACCGGGGAGCTGTTTTTT
CDR3: CASSLSYPPGTGGTGELFF

length: 12
size: many
V: TRBV10-3
J: TRBJ2-5
D: -
DNA: TGTGCCATCAGTGGAGACACAGAGACCCAGTACTTC
CDR3: CAISGDTETQYF

length: 13
size: many
V: TRBV12-3/TRBV12-4
J: TRBJ1-5
D: -
DNA: TGTGCCAGCAGGGGGACCGGCAATCAGCCCCAGCATTTT
CDR3: CASRGTGNQPQHF

length: 15
size: few
V: TRBV6-6
J: TRBJ2-7
D: TRBD1
DNA: TGTGCCAGCAGTTACTCCGGACAGGGCGGGTACGAGCAGTACTTC
CDR3: CASSYSGQGGYEQYF

length: 16
size: many
V: TRBV5-5
J: TRBJ2-5
D: TRBD2
DNA: TGTGCCAGCAGCTCTGGACTAGCGGGGGGAACGGAGACCCAGTACTTC
CDR3: CASSSGLAGGTETQYF

length: 13
size: medium-sized
V: TRBV20-1
J: TRBJ2-7
D: TRBD2
DNA: TGCAGTGCGGTAGCGGGGACGCTTTACGAGCAGTACTTC
CDR3: CSAVAGTLYEQYF

length: 14
size: many
V: TRBV5-1
J: TRBJ2-3
D: -
DNA: TGCGCCAGCAGCTTGCTACAGACCACAGATACGCAGTATTTT
CDR3: CASSLLQTTDTQYF

length: 14
size: many
V: TRBV20-1
J: TRBJ2-5
D: -
DNA: TGCAGTGCTAGAGAGTGGCGGACTGGTGGGACCCAGTACTTC
CDR3: CSAREWRTGGTQYF

length: 15
size: many
V: TRBV20-1
J: TRBJ2-5
D: TRBD1
DNA: TGCAGTGCTAGAATAGACAGGGGGACTTGGGAGACCCAGTACTTC
CDR3: CSARIDRGTWETQYF

length: 15
size: many
V: TRBV11-3
J: TRBJ2-3
D: TRBD2
DNA: TGTGCCAGCAGCTTAGGGGCGGGGGGGCCAGATACGCAGTATTTT
CDR3: CASSLGAGGPDTQYF

length: 15
size: many
V: TRBV14
J: TRBJ2-1
D: TRBD1
DNA: TGTGCCAGCAGCCTCGACAGGGGCTCCTACAATGAGCAGTTCTTC
CDR3: CASSLDRGSYNEQFF

length: 14
size: many
V: TRBV10-3
J: TRBJ2-7
D: TRBD1
DNA: TGTGCCATCAGTGCTGGACAGGGGGCCGACGAGCAGTACTTC
CDR3: CAISAGQGADEQYF

length: 15
size: -
V: TRBV7-2
J: TRBJ2-3
D: -
DNA: TGTGCCAGCAGCTTAGGTCTTCTGGGTACAGATAAGCAGTATTTT
CDR3: CASSLGLLGTDKQYF

length: 16
size: many
V: TRBV7-9
J: TRBJ2-4
D: TRBD1
DNA: TGTGCCAGCAGCCCTCCGACAGGGCTTGGTGAACATATTCAGTACTTC
CDR3: CASSPPTGLGEHIQYF

length: 12
size: many
V: TRBV12-3/TRBV12-4
J: TRBJ2-7
D: -
DNA: TGTGCCAGCACCTCATCCCACTACGAGCAGTACTTC
CDR3: CASTSSHYEQYF

length: 14
size: many
V: TRBV24-1
J: TRBJ1-3
D: -
DNA: TGTGCCACCAGTGACACCGGGGCGGGAAACACCATATATTTT
CDR3: CATSDTGAGNTIYF

length: 14
size: -
V: TRBV11-2
J: TRBJ2-7
D: TRBD1
DNA: TGTGCCAGCAGCTTAGAACAGGGGGGTTACGAGCAGTACTTC
CDR3: CASSLEQGGYEQYF

length: 16
size: many
V: TRBV5-4
J: TRBJ2-6
D: TRBD1
DNA: TGTGCCAGCAGCTATGACAGGGGCTCTGGGGCCAACGTCCTGACTTTC
CDR3: CASSYDRGSGANVLTF

length: 22
size: -
V: TRBV5-1
J: TRBJ2-1
D: TRBD2
DNA: TGCGCCAGCAGCTTGGCGAGGACGGCCCTAGCGGGGGGCGGAAGGACCTACAATGAGCAGTTCTTC
CDR3: CASSLARTALAGGGRTYNEQFF

length: 16
size: many
V: TRBV6-5
J: TRBJ2-2
D: -
DNA: TGTGCCACTCTCCGCTGGATGGACAGGAACACCGGGGAGCTGTTTTTT
CDR3: CATLRWMDRNTGELFF

length: 13
size: few
V: TRBV20-1
J: TRBJ2-4
D: -
DNA: TGCAGTGCTCCTACCGGGGGACGAAACATTCAGTACTTC
CDR3: CSAPTGGRNIQYF

length: 16
size: -
V: TRBV19
J: TRBJ1-1
D: -
DNA: TGTGCCAGTAGTATATCCGGGACACAACTGAACACTGAAGCTTTCTTT
CDR3: CASSISGTQLNTEAFF

length: 12
size: many
V: TRBV10-3
J: TRBJ1-2
D: -
DNA: TGTGCCATCAGTGTGGTCGGATCGGGCTACACCTTC
CDR3: CAISVVGSGYTF

length: 13
size: -
V: TRBV30
J: TRBJ2-1
D: -
DNA: TGTGCCACCCGGACTCGGCTCTACAATGAGCAGTTCTTC
CDR3: CATRTRLYNEQFF

length: 14
size: -
V: TRBV27
J: TRBJ1-5
D: TRBD1
DNA: TGTGCCAGCAGTCAAGGGACAGGGGGTCAGCCCCAGCATTTT
CDR3: CASSQGTGGQPQHF

length: 17
size: many
V: TRBV5-1
J: TRBJ2-3
D: TRBD2
DNA: TGCGCCAGCAGCTCTGGACTAGCGGGGGGTAACACAGATACGCAGTATTTT
CDR3: CASSSGLAGGNTDTQYF

length: 12
size: many
V: TRBV5-1
J: TRBJ2-7
D: -
DNA: TGCGCCAGCAGCCAGCAGGGTTCCGAGCAGTACTTC
CDR3: CASSQQGSEQYF

length: 16
size: many
V: TRBV5-1
J: TRBJ2-7
D: TRBD1
DNA: TGCGCCAGCAGCTTGGATAACCGGGACAGGTTGGACGAGCAGTACTTC
CDR3: CASSLDNRDRLDEQYF

length: 14
size: many
V: TRBV10-3
J: TRBJ2-7
D: -
DNA: TGTGCCATCAGTGAGTCTCTGGGGGCCGCCGAGCAGTACTTC
CDR3: CAISESLGAAEQYF